The rows below give T cell receptor beta chains drawn from one sample of a study of response to subunit inactivated influenza vaccine. One entry per CDR3 protein results from TCRdb running MiXCR on the RT-PCR reads. Among 630,000 or so distinct CDR3 sequences listed, about 15% were seen once. Sequenced material: PBMCs from blood, taken roughly 12 days after vaccination. These receptors all come from a man aged 50 to 60 who received an inactivated influenza vaccine. Each CDR3 is given with its conserved first and last residue. A D gene is named only where the DNA matches it firmly. The size entry is marked missing in some rows and otherwise reads once, few, many or a size class.

size	V	D	J	CDR3	DNA
-	TRBV3-1	TRBD1	TRBJ1-4	CASSQDHRGREKLFF	TGTGCCAGCAGCCAAGATCACAGGGGGCGTGAAAAACTGTTTTTT
-	TRBV5-1	-	TRBJ2-5	CASSTLQGQETQYF	TGCGCCAGCAGCACCCTCCAGGGTCAGGAGACCCAGTACTTC
-	TRBV6-5	-	TRBJ1-6	CASSYSSASSSYNSPLHF	TGTGCCAGCAGTTACTCTTCCGCGTCGAGCTCCTATAATTCACCCCTCCACTTT
few	TRBV27	-	TRBJ2-7	CASTSSGAGPGGIDYEQYF	TGTGCCAGCACCTCATCTGGGGCAGGACCCGGAGGGATCGACTACGAGCAGTACTTC
-	TRBV28	-	TRBJ2-5	CASNGLGWETQYF	TGTGCAAGCAACGGTCTGGGGTGGGAGACCCAGTACTTC
few	TRBV6-5	TRBD1	TRBJ2-5	CASSYSRAGQGFATQYF	TGTGCCAGCAGTTACTCGCGGGCGGGACAGGGCTTCGCGACCCAGTACTTC
few	TRBV11-2	-	TRBJ2-2	CASSPWGEAGELFF	TGTGCCAGCAGCCCTTGGGGTGAGGCCGGGGAGCTGTTTTTT
-	TRBV4-1	-	TRBJ1-5	CASSQGGQGFQPQHF	TGCGCCAGCAGCCAAGGAGGGCAGGGGTTTCAGCCCCAGCATTTT
-	TRBV14	-	TRBJ2-7	CASSRDRDTRYEQYF	TGTGCCAGCAGCCGCGACCGGGACACCCGCTACGAGCAGTACTTC
-	TRBV25-1	-	TRBJ2-7	CASSVSAYEQYF	TGTGCCAGCAGTGTCAGTGCCTACGAGCAGTACTTC
few	TRBV28	-	TRBJ1-5	CASSLLTGSQQPQHF	TGTGCCAGCAGTTTATTAACAGGGTCTCAACAGCCCCAGCATTTT
-	TRBV4-2	-	TRBJ1-2	CASSPGLGEYGYTF	TGTGCCAGCAGCCCTGGGCTAGGGGAGTATGGCTACACCTTC
few	TRBV14	-	TRBJ2-6	CASSHLSSGAGANVLTF	TGTGCCAGCAGCCACCTATCTTCGGGGGCTGGGGCCAACGTCCTGACTTTC